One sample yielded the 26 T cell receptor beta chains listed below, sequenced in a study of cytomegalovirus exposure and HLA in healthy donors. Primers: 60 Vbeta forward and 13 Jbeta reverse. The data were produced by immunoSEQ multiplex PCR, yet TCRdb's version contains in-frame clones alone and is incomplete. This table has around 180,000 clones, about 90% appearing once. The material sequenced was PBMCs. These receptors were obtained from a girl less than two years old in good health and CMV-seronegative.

CDR3 sequence reads: CASSSNNSPLHF. The CDR3 coding sequence is TGTGCCAGCAGCTCTAATAATTCACCCCTCCACTTT. This sequence joins TRBV11-2 and TRBJ1-6, with D unclear. V was cut by 4 bases and J by 5 bases, with 3 bases left in between. The CDR3 covers 12 residues. Germline CDR1 is SGHAT and CDR2 is FQNNGV.

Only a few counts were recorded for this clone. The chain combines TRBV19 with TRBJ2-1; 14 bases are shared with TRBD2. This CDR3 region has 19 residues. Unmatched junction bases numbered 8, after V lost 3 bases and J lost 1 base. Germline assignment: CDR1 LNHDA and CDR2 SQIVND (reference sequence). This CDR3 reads CASSIIGTSGGWSYNEQFF. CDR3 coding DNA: TGTGCCAGTAGTATCATAGGGACTAGCGGGGGTTGGTCCTACAATGAGCAGTTCTTC.

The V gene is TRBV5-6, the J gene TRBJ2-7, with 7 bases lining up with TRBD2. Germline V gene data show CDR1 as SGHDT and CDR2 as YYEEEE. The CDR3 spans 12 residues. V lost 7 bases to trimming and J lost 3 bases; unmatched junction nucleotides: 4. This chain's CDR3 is CASSWEGYEQYF. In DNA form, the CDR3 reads TGTGCCAGCTCCTGGGAGGGCTACGAGCAGTACTTC.

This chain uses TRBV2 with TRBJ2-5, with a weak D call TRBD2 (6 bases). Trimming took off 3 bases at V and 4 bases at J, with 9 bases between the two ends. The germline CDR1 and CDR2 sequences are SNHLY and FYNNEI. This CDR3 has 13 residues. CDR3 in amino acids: CASSDRGAETQYF. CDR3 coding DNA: TGTGCCAGCAGTGACCGCGGGGCAGAGACCCAGTACTTC.

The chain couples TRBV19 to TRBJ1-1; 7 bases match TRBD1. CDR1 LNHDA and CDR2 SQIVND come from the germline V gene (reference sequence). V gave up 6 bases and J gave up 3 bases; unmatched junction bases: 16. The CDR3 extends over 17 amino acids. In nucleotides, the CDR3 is TGTGCCAGTAGACGAATCACAGGGGCGAGGAGGGACACTGAAGCTTTCTTT. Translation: CASRRITGARRDTEAFF.

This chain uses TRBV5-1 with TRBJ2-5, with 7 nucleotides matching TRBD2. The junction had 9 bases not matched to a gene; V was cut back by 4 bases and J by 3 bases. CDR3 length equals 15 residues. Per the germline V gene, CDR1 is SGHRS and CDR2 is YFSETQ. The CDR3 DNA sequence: TGCGCCAGCAGCCGTTACGGGACTATTAAAGAGACCCAGTACTTC. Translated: CASSRYGTIKETQYF. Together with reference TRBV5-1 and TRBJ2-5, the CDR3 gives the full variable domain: KAGVTQTPRYLIKTRGQQVTLSCSPISGHRSVSWYQQTPGQGLQFLFEYFSETQRNKGNFPGRFSGRQFSNSRSEMNVSTLELGDSALYLCASSRYGTIKETQYFGPGTRLLVL.

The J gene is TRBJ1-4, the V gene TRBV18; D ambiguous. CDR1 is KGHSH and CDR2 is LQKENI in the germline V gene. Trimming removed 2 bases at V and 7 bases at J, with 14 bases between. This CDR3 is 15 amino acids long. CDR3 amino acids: CASSPWAGFGEKLFF. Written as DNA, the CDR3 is TGTGCCAGCTCACCATGGGCGGGGTTCGGTGAAAAACTGTTTTTT. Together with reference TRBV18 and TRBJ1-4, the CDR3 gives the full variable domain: NAGVMQNPRHLVRRRGQEARLRCSPMKGHSHVYWYRQLPEEGLKFMVYLQKENIIDESGMPKERFSAEFPKEGPSILRIQQVVRGDSAAYFCASSPWAGFGEKLFFGSGTQLSVL.

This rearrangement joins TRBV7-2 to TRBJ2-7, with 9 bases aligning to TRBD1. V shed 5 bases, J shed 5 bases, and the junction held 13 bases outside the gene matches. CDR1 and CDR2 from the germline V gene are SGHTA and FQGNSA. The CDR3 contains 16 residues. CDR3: CASSPHGTGIFDEQYF. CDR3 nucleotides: TGTGCCAGCAGCCCTCACGGGACAGGGATTTTTGACGAGCAGTACTTC.

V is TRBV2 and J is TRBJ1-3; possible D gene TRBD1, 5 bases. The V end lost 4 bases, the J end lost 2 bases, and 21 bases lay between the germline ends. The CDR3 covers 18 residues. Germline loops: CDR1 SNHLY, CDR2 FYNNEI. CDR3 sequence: CASSGGRAFGWTGNTIYF. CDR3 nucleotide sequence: TGTGCCAGCAGTGGGGGCCGGGCCTTCGGGTGGACTGGAAACACCATATATTTT.

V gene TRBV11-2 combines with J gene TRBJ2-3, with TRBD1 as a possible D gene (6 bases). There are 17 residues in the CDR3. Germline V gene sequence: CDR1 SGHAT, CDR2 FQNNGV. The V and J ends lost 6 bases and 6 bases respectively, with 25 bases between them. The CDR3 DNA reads TGTGCCAGCAGATTCAATCCAAGTAGGGGGATAGGGGATACGCAGTATTTT. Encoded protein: CASRFNPSRGIGDTQYF.

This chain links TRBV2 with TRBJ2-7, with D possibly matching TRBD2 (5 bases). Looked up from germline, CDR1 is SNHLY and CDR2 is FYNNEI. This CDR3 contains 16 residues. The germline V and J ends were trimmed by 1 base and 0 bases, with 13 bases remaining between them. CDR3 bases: TGTGCCAGCAGTGAAGTTCGTTCGGGAACCTCCTACGAGCAGTACTTC. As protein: CASSEVRSGTSYEQYF. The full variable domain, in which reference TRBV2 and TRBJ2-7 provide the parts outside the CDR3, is EPEVTQTPSHQVTQMGQEVILRCVPISNHLYFYWYRQILGQKVEFLVSFYNNEISEKSEIFDDQFSVERPDGSNFTLKIRSTKLEDSAMYFCASSEVRSGTSYEQYFGPGTRLTVT.

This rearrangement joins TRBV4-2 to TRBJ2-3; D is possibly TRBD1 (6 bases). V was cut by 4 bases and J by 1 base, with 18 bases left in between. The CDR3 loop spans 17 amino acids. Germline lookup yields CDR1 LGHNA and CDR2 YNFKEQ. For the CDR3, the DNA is TGTGCCAGCAGCCGGGACACGAGGGCAGCCGGCACAGATACGCAGTATTTT. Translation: CASSRDTRAAGTDTQYF.

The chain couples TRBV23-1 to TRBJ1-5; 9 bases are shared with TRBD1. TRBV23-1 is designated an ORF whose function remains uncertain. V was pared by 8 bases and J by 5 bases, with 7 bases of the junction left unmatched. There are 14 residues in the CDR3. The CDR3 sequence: CASGRDRVDQPQHF. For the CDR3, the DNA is TGCGCCAGCGGGCGGGACAGGGTGGATCAGCCCCAGCATTTT.

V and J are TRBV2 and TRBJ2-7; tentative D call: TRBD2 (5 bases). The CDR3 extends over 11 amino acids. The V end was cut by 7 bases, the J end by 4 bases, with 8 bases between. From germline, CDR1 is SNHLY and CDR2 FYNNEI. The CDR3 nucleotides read TGTGCCAGCAAAGAGGGTTACGAGCAGTACTTC. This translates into CASKEGYEQYF.

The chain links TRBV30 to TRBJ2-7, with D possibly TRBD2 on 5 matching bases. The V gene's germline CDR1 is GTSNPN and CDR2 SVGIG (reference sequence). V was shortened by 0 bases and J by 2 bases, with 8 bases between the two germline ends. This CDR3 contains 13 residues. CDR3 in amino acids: CAWSVGAPYEQYF. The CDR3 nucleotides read TGTGCCTGGAGTGTGGGAGCACCCTACGAGCAGTACTTC.

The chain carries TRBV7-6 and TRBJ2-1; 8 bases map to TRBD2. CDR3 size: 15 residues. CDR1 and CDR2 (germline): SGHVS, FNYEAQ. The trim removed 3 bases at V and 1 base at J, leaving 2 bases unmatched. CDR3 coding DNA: TGTGCCAGCAGCTTGAGCGGGGGATCCTACAATGAGCAGTTCTTC. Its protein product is CASSLSGGSYNEQFF.

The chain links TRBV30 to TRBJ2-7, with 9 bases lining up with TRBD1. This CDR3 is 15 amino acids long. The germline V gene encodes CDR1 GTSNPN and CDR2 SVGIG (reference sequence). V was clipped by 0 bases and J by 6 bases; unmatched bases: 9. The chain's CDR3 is CAWSVRRTGDLEQYF. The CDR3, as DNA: TGTGCCTGGAGTGTACGGAGGACAGGGGACCTCGAGCAGTACTTC.

In DNA form, the CDR3 reads TGTGCCAGCAGCCCGGGCCGTAGCGGGGGGGCTCGAGAGCAGTTCTTC. Translated, it gives CASSPGRSGGAREQFF. The chain combines TRBV7-2 with TRBJ2-1; 11 bases fit TRBD2. The CDR3 contains 16 residues. The trim removed 5 bases at V and 10 bases at J, leaving 13 bases unmatched. Looked up from germline, CDR1 is SGHTA and CDR2 is FQGNSA.

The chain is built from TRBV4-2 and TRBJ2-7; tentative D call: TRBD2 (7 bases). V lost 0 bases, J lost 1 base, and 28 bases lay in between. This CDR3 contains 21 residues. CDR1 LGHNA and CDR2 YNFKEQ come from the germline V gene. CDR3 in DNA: TGTGCCAGCAGCCAAGATTGGGTGGGGTTTGGATCAGGGGAGGGGTCCTACGAGCAGTACTTC. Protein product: CASSQDWVGFGSGEGSYEQYF.

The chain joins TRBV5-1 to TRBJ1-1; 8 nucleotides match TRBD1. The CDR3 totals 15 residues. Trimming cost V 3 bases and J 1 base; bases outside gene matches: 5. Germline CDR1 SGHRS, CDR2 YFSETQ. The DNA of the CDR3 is TGCGCCAGCAGCTGGGCCGGACAGGGGAACACTGAAGCTTTCTTT. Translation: CASSWAGQGNTEAFF.

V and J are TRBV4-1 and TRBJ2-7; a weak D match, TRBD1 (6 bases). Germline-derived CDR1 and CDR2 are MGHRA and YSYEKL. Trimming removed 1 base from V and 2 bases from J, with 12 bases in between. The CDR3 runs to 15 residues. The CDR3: CASSQVPGATYEQYF. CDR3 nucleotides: TGCGCCAGCAGCCAAGTTCCAGGGGCGACCTACGAGCAGTACTTC.

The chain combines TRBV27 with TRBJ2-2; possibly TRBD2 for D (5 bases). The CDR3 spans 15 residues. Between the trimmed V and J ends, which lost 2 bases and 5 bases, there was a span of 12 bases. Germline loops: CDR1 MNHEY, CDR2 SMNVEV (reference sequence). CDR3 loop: CASSLVGVRTGELFF. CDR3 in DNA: TGTGCCAGCAGTTTAGTGGGAGTGAGGACCGGGGAGCTGTTTTTT.

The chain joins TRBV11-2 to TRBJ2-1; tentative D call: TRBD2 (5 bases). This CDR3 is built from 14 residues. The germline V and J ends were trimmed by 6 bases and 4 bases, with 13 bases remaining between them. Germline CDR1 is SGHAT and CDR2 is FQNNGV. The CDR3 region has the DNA TGTGCCAGCAGACTAGTCTCTGCTTACAATGAGCAGTTCTTC. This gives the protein CASRLVSAYNEQFF.

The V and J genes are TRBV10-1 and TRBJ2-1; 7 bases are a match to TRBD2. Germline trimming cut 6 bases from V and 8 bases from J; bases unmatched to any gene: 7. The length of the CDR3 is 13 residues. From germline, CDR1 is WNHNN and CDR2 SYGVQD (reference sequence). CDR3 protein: CASRRTSGYEQFF. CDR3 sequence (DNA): TGCGCCAGCAGGAGGACTAGTGGGTATGAGCAGTTCTTC.

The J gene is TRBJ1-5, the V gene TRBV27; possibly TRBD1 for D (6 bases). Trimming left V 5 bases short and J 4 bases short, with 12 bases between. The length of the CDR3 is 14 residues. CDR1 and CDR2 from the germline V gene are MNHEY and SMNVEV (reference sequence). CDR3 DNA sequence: TGTGCCAGCAGTCACAGACAGGCGAATCAGCCCCAGCATTTT. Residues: CASSHRQANQPQHF.

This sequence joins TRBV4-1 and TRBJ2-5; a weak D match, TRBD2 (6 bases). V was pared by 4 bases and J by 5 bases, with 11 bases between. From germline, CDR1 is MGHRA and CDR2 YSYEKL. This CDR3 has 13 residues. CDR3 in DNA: TGCGCCAGCAGCCGACTAGTTGGCGAGACCCAGTACTTC. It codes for CASSRLVGETQYF.